This T cell receptor (beta chain) is drawn from a study of cytomegalovirus exposure and HLA in healthy donors. Study conclusions and caveats: It was confirmed in vitro that a few of the CMV-associated chains were specific for CMV antigens.

As to this clone: What it binds is not known.

This CDR3 contains 17 residues. Trimming cost V 3 bases and J 6 bases; bases outside gene matches: 14. CDR1 is KGHSH, CDR2 LQKENI, per germline. PCR used 60 Vbeta primers and 13 Jbeta primers. Here immunoSEQ multiplex PCR was the method, and the copy in TCRdb shows in-frame clones only, minus some. Among 150,000 to 200,000 clones, about four fifths were seen once, and the ten largest hold roughly 1.6%. This clonotype originated in a woman between 50 and 59 years old in good health and CMV-seronegative. Sequencing was performed on PBMCs. The chain uses TRBV18 and TRBJ2-7; 10 bases are a match to TRBD1. CDR3 nucleotides: TGTGCCAGCTCACCCTCCAGACAGGGGGCGGACCCGAGCGAGCAGTACTTC. This encodes CASSPSRQGADPSEQYF.